This TCR beta chain was profiled in a study of shared clonotypes between healthy human individuals. With 5 bases removed from V and 10 bases from J, the gap between germline ends came to 18 bases. The germline gives CDR1 SNHLY, CDR2 FYNNEI. The CDR3 extends over 13 amino acids. In the study's own analysis: Filtering of immunoSEQ junctional sequences could not match full-length read filtering. The repertoire was sequenced with immunoSEQ multiplex PCR; TCRdb's copy has only in-frame clones and lacks some. The DNA was the basis for D and trimming; V, J and clone size are from that table. The sample lists more than 1 million clones, about 80% occurring once.

Input material: memory CD4+ T cells from PBMCs. Noted subset: CD45RA-negative fraction. The genes are TRBV2 and TRBJ2-7; D may be TRBD1 (5 bases). The sequence derives from a man younger than 30 in good health. Some clones in this sample may be carry-over from other donors' samples. The CDR3 nucleotides read TGTGCCAGCAGTTATCACGAAGAAGGGGAACAGTACTTC. It yields the protein CASSYHEEGEQYF.